These T cell receptor beta chains were read from a single sample in a study of regulatory T cells in long-lasting Graves disease. TCRdb itself ran the multiplex PCR reads through MiXCR, one entry per CDR3 protein. The sample includes about 530,000 distinct CDR3 sequences, more than 15% seen only once; the top ten take 25%. The same specimen was also included in a second study, on T cells in Graves' hyperthyroidism and ophthalmopathy.

The sequences come from peripheral blood mononuclear cells (PBMCs), collected at new diagnosis, from a patient treated with antithyroid drugs. These receptors were taken from a middle-aged woman with Graves disease. The conserved cysteine and the conserved F or W are not part of the CDR3 here.

CDR3 protein	V gene	J gene
ASSLVGRHMNTEAF	TRBV5-1	TRBJ1-1
ATLIGGGYEQY	TRBV5-1	TRBJ2-7
ASSVGGGDVRASVYGYT	TRBV9	TRBJ1-2
ASSGGGGTSTDTQY	TRBV9	TRBJ2-3
ASSLHGSLNTEAF	TRBV6-5	TRBJ1-1
ASSEQSGGYEQY	TRBV6-1	TRBJ2-7
ASSLASGVEKTGELF	TRBV5-1	TRBJ2-2
ASSEGGTGGNEQF	TRBV9	TRBJ2-1
ASSQGSGNQPQH	TRBV3-1	TRBJ1-5
ASSWVGWGTGELF	TRBV6-5	TRBJ2-2
ASSLGAGLQETQY	TRBV5-1	TRBJ2-5
ASSPIVGIKLF	TRBV7-9	TRBJ1-4
ASSSSPQPQGRTMNTEAF	TRBV11-3	TRBJ1-1
ASSRFLGQEEEKLF	TRBV4-2	TRBJ1-4
ASSKAPGQKNYGYT	TRBV6-2/TRBV6-3	TRBJ1-2
AISPTSGGGTGELF	TRBV10-3	TRBJ2-2
ASSAGPGAHTEAF	TRBV9	TRBJ1-1
SARDSASGYYEQF	TRBV20-1	TRBJ2-1
ASVRVDYGYT	TRBV7-9	TRBJ1-2
ASRLMTGSNRNSPLH	TRBV3-1	TRBJ1-6
AISGGGTGIYEQY	TRBV10-3	TRBJ2-7
AISESGSGGDDTQY	TRBV10-3	TRBJ2-3
ASSSHLGTGGREQPQH	TRBV12-3/TRBV12-4	TRBJ1-5